The present T cell receptor (beta chain) was sequenced within a study of blood T cell repertoires in COVID-19. Per germline, CDR1 KGHSH and CDR2 LQKENI. The V end was cut by 3 bases, the J end by 5 bases, with 16 bases between. The CDR3 totals 16 residues. Original processing notes: Counts of nucleated cells, estimated from reference gene primer amplification, were obtained. Using immunoSEQ multiplex PCR, the repertoire was profiled, and TCRdb retains in-frame clones only, with some absent. V and J calls plus clone size are reproduced from that table; the DNA served to infer D and trimming. The sample carries 380,000 or so clones, approximately 88% recorded once.

This receptor was taken from a woman aged 40 to 55 with acute COVID-19. The sample taken for sequencing was PBMCs or T cells enriched from blood (not recorded which). This sequence joins TRBV18 and TRBJ1-4; D is unclear. This CDR3 is CASSPPAARRNEKLFF. CDR3 DNA: TGTGCCAGCTCACCTCCCGCCGCGCGTAGAAATGAAAAACTGTTTTTT. The full variable domain, rest sourced from reference TRBV18 and TRBJ1-4, is NAGVMQNPRHLVRRRGQEARLRCSPMKGHSHVYWYRQLPEEGLKFMVYLQKENIIDESGMPKERFSAEFPKEGPSILRIQQVVRGDSAAYFCASSPPAARRNEKLFFGSGTQLSVL.